This TCR beta chain was identified during a study of blood T cell repertoires in COVID-19. Across the study: The analysed material was cDNA or gDNA that came from T cells, B-cell-depleted T cells, or PBMCs.

Between the trimmed V and J ends, which lost 1 base and 5 bases, there was a span of 11 bases. CDR3 size: 14 residues. The germline V gene encodes CDR1 MNHNS and CDR2 SASEGT. Clones were sequenced by immunoSEQ multiplex PCR, and TCRdb holds only the in-frame ones, with some missing. The data hold 250,000 or so clones, with 83% observed a single time. A few counts support this clone. The sample consisted of peripheral blood. V usage is TRBV6-1 and J usage is TRBJ2-5, with D perhaps matching TRBD1 (6 bases). This receptor was identified in a human donor in a cohort sampled during active COVID-19. This CDR3 is CASSEGTGSETQYF. CDR3 DNA sequence: TGTGCCAGCAGTGAAGGAACAGGGTCTGAGACCCAGTACTTC.